Below are 13 T cell receptor beta chains sequenced from a single sample in a study of cytomegalovirus exposure and HLA in healthy donors. Only in-frame clones appear in the TCRdb table, and some are missing; sequencing was by immunoSEQ multiplex PCR. The repertoire includes around 250,000 clones, 85% to 90% of them detected once, and under 0.4% sits in the top ten. Sequencing used PBMCs. The receptor set was obtained from a woman younger than 30 in good health and CMV-seronegative.

The V and J genes are TRBV27 and TRBJ2-2; 8 nucleotides align to TRBD1. Germline assignment: CDR1 MNHEY and CDR2 SMNVEV (reference sequence). This CDR3 is 18 amino acids long. Trimming took 7 bases from V and 3 from J; bases not matched to a gene: 16. As DNA, the CDR3 is TGTGCCAGCACCGTCCGGGACAGGAGACCATCGGACACCGGGGAGCTGTTTTTT. Its translation: CASTVRDRRPSDTGELFF.

The chain uses TRBV2 and TRBJ2-7; 12 bases align to TRBD1. The length of the CDR3 is 15 residues. Germline V lookup: CDR1 SNHLY, CDR2 FYNNEI. J gave up 2 bases and V 8 bases, and 7 bases lay outside the gene matches. CDR3 region: CASLGTGGATYEQYF. As DNA, the CDR3 is TGTGCCAGCCTTGGGACAGGGGGCGCGACCTACGAGCAGTACTTC.

The gene calls are TRBV2 and TRBJ1-5, with 8 bases lining up with TRBD1. CDR1 is SNHLY and CDR2 is FYNNEI in the germline V gene. The ends lost 3 bases at V and 5 bases at J; junction bases unmatched: 12. This CDR3 has 17 amino acids. CDR3: CASSEQGASIADQPQHF. In DNA, the CDR3 is TGTGCCAGCAGTGAGCAGGGGGCGAGTATAGCCGATCAGCCCCAGCATTTT.

The chain has TRBV7-3 and TRBJ2-1; the D is unclear. Germline V gives CDR1 SGHTA, CDR2 FQGTGA. The length of the CDR3 is 16 residues. Trimming took 5 bases from V and 0 from J, leaving 14 bases between them. CDR3 nucleotides: TGTGCCAGCAGCCCCACCGTTTCCAGCTCCTACAATGAGCAGTTCTTC. Translated, it gives CASSPTVSSSYNEQFF.

The chain links TRBV5-1 to TRBJ1-2, with 8 bases matching TRBD1. This CDR3 region has 15 residues. Unmatched junction bases numbered 12, after V lost 4 bases and J lost 7 bases. CDR1 and CDR2 from the germline V gene are SGHRS and YFSETQ. The CDR3 DNA is TGCGCCAGCAGCCCGACAGGGGCAGGGGTTGTTGGCTACACCTTC. Protein product: CASSPTGAGVVGYTF.

Regarding this clone: Other DNA sequences in the sample encode the same CDR3. The chain has TRBV6-1 and TRBJ2-1; TRBD1 aligns across 7 bases. The germline V gene has CDR1 MNHNS and CDR2 SASEGT. J gave up 4 bases and V 0 bases, and 3 bases lay outside the gene matches. This CDR3 spans 15 amino acids. CDR3 region: CASSEAPGGYNEQFF. Here the CDR3 DNA reads TGTGCCAGCAGTGAAGCTCCAGGGGGATACAATGAGCAGTTCTTC.

J is TRBJ1-1 and V is TRBV5-1; possibly TRBD1 for D (5 bases). The CDR3 extends over 14 amino acids. V shed 1 base and J shed 4 bases, with 11 bases lying between them. CDR1 SGHRS and CDR2 YFSETQ come from the germline V gene. This CDR3 reads CASSLYTGATEAFF. The DNA for the CDR3 is TGCGCCAGCAGCTTGTATACAGGAGCCACTGAAGCTTTCTTT.

The genes are TRBV7-9 and TRBJ2-3; TRBD2 aligns across 8 bases. Trimming at V came to 1 base and at J to 4 bases, leaving 7 bases not matched to a gene. The CDR3 runs to 16 residues. Germline loops: CDR1 SEHNR, CDR2 FQNEAQ (reference sequence). The CDR3 is CASSLVSSGGADTQYF. CDR3 DNA sequence: TGTGCCAGCAGCTTAGTATCCAGCGGGGGCGCAGATACGCAGTATTTT.

V usage is TRBV5-1 and J usage is TRBJ2-1; tentatively, D is TRBD1 (6 bases). CDR3 length equals 15 residues. CDR1 is SGHRS, CDR2 YFSETQ, per germline. With 3 bases removed from V and 7 bases from J, the gap between germline ends came to 17 bases. CDR3 amino acids: CASSYETGLSNEQFF. The DNA for the CDR3 is TGCGCCAGCAGCTATGAGACAGGCCTCTCGAATGAGCAGTTCTTC.

The chain employs TRBV9 and TRBJ2-3, with TRBD2 identical over 8 bases. The CDR3 covers 24 residues. Germline lookup yields CDR1 SGDLS and CDR2 YYNGEE. V trimming: 1 base; J trimming: 2 bases; junction bases outside the gene matches: 30. The CDR3 DNA follows: TGTGCCAGCAGCGTACTGACGGGGGCGGGAGTGGGGACTAGTTCTTCGCCCCACACAGATACGCAGTATTTT. It yields the protein CASSVLTGAGVGTSSSPHTDTQYF.

The chain uses TRBV5-6 and TRBJ2-1; possibly TRBD2 for D (5 bases). Germline CDR1 SGHDT, CDR2 YYEEEE. Trimming removed 0 bases from V and 10 bases from J, with 11 bases in between. The CDR3 runs 13 residues. CDR3 in DNA: TGTGCCAGCAGCTTGGGATACGGGGAAGAGCAGTTCTTC. It codes for CASSLGYGEEQFF.

The gene calls are TRBV28 and TRBJ1-4; D is uncertain. The CDR3 has 13 residues. Trimming removed 8 bases at V and 5 bases at J, with 12 bases between. CDR1 is MDHEN, CDR2 SYDVKM, per germline. CDR3 nucleotide sequence: TGTGCCAGCTGGTTCGGGGTGAATGAAAAACTGTTTTTT. It translates to CASWFGVNEKLFF.

J is TRBJ2-1 and V is TRBV27, with 8 bases identical to TRBD2. V dropped 7 bases and J dropped 0; count of bases not matched to a gene: 8. The germline gives CDR1 MNHEY, CDR2 SMNVEV (reference sequence). The CDR3 sequence is 16 residues long. The CDR3 loop is CASKASGPDSYNEQFF. The CDR3, as DNA: TGTGCCAGCAAAGCTAGCGGGCCTGACTCCTACAATGAGCAGTTCTTC.